This TCR beta chain was recovered during a study of blood T cell repertoires in COVID-19. Whole-study context: Some COVID-19 samples were acute and others convalescent; all came from the United States, Italy and Spain.

In the original workflow: Reference gene primer amplification yielded estimated nucleated cell counts. The table came from immunoSEQ multiplex PCR; TCRdb's copy has only in-frame clones and leaves some out. V and J calls and clone size are as listed in that table; D and trimming were resolved from the DNA. The sample contains about 300,000 clones, 88% of which appear only once. The material sequenced was peripheral blood. The clonotype originates from a woman in her twenties or thirties who had recovered from COVID-19.

CDR3 in amino acids: CASLNLGNEQFF. The CDR3 DNA is TGTGCCAGCCTCAACCTAGGCAATGAGCAGTTCTTC. The chain has TRBV25-1 and TRBJ2-1, with D uncertain. Trimming took 8 bases from V and 6 from J, leaving 11 bases between them. Germline V gene sequence: CDR1 MGHDK, CDR2 SYGVNS. There are 12 residues in the CDR3.